Below are 7 T cell receptor beta chains sequenced from a single sample in a study of beta chain features in type 1 diabetes. Every bit of the isolated RNA underwent reverse transcription, so sequencing read expressed TCRB transcripts. This table comes from immunoSEQ multiplex PCR, and its TCRdb copy is limited to in-frame clones, with some not included. Here the sample spans tens of thousands of clones, around 63% being singletons. These TCRs' antigens remain unknown. Whole-study results and caveats: TCRB CDR3s were moderately but significantly shorter in Type 1 diabetes patients in all four CD4+ subsets.

Sequenced material: Tregs from blood. The receptor set was obtained from a young man with type 1 diabetes.

The J gene is TRBJ2-7, the V gene TRBV5-6; D gene unclear. The CDR3 is 15 amino acids. In germline, CDR1 is SGHDT, CDR2 YYEEEE. The ends were cut back, 0 bases at V and 3 bases at J, with 13 bases in the middle. CDR3 coding DNA: TGTGCCAGCAGCTTGGTTGGAGATACGGTCTACGAGCAGTACTTC. As protein: CASSLVGDTVYEQYF.

The J gene is TRBJ1-4, the V gene TRBV28, with 7 bases fitting TRBD1. Germline assignment: CDR1 MDHEN and CDR2 SYDVKM. The CDR3 is 16 amino acids. V lost 6 bases to trimming and J lost 6 bases; unmatched junction nucleotides: 13. The DNA for the CDR3 is TGTGCCAGCAGCCCAGGTGGGACAGCTTCGTATGAAAAACTGTTTTTT. This encodes CASSPGGTASYEKLFF.

This rearrangement joins TRBV6-1 to TRBJ2-6; D call uncertain. This CDR3 is 15 amino acids long. Germline assignment: CDR1 MNHNS and CDR2 SASEGT. Trimming took off 5 bases at V and 0 bases at J, with 8 bases between the two ends. The CDR3 DNA follows: TGTGCCAGCAGTTTACAGCTCTCTGGGGCCAACGTCCTGACTTTC. Amino acids: CASSLQLSGANVLTF.

The rearrangement joins TRBV7-2 to TRBJ1-6; D is unresolved. Germline V lookup: CDR1 SGHTA, CDR2 FQGNSA. Trimming shortened V by 2 bases and J by 10 bases, and 18 bases separated the two germline ends. CDR3 size: 16 residues. The CDR3 sequence is CASSLFMGSTRSPLHF. CDR3 bases: TGTGCCAGCAGCTTATTCATGGGGAGTACCCGATCACCCCTCCACTTT.

The CDR3 is CASSFGAGGRTGELFF. The CDR3 bases are TGTGCCAGCAGCTTCGGGGCGGGAGGGCGCACCGGGGAGCTGTTTTTT. The chain uses TRBV7-9 and TRBJ2-2; 9 bases map to TRBD2. Unmatched junction bases numbered 6, after V lost 3 bases and J lost 4 bases. Germline-derived CDR1 and CDR2 are SEHNR and FQNEAQ (reference sequence). This CDR3 region has 16 residues.

This rearrangement joins TRBV6-5 to TRBJ1-1; 9 nucleotides agree with TRBD1. This CDR3 is built from 13 residues. Looked up from germline, CDR1 is MNHEY and CDR2 is SVGAGI. V lost 5 bases and J lost 5; bases outside the gene matches: 3. In nucleotides, the CDR3 is TGTGCCAGCAGTCGGACAGGGGTAACTGAAGCTTTCTTT. Its translation is CASSRTGVTEAFF.

The chain couples TRBV6-6 to TRBJ1-2; D unclear. The CDR3 totals 14 residues. V lost 2 bases and J 4 bases, leaving 11 bases between the germline ends. The germline CDR1 and CDR2 sequences are MNHNY and SVGAGI (reference sequence). The CDR3 region has the DNA TGTGCCAGCAGTTACCTCGCCACCAGCTATGGCTACACCTTC. This codes for CASSYLATSYGYTF.